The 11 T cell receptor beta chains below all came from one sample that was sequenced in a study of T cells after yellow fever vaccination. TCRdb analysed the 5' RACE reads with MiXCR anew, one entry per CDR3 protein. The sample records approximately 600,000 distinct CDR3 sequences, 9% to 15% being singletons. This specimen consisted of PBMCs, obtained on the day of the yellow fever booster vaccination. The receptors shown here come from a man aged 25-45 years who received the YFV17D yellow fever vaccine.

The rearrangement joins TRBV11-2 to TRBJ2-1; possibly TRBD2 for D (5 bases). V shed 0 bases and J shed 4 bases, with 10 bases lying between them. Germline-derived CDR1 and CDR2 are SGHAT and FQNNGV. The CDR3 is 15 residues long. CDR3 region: CASSLEFSAYNEQFF. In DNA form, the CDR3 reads TGTGCCAGCAGCTTAGAGTTTAGCGCATACAATGAGCAGTTCTTC.

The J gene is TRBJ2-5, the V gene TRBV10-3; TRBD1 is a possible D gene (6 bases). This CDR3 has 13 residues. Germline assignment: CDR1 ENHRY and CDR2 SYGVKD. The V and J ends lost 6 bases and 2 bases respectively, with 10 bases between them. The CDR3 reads CAIRMGQQETQYF. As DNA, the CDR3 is TGTGCCATCAGAATGGGACAACAAGAGACCCAGTACTTC.

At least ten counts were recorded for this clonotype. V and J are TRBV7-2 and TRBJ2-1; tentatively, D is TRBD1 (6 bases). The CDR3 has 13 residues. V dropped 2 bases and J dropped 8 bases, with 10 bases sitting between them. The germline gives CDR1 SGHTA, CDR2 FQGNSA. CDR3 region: CASSLLPGDEQFF. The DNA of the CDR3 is TGTGCCAGCAGCTTACTCCCAGGGGATGAGCAGTTCTTC.

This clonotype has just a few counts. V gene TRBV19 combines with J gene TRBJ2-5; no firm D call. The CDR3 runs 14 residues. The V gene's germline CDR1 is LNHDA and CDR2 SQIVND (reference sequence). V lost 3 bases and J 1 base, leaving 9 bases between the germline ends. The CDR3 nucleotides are TGTGCCAGTAGTATCTCCGCGTTCCAAGAGACCCAGTACTTC. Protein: CASSISAFQETQYF. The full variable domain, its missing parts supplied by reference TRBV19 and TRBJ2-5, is DGGITQSPKYLFRKEGQNVTLSCEQNLNHDAMYWYRQDPGQGLRLIYYSQIVNDFQKGDIAEGYSVSREKKESFPLTVTSAQKNPTAFYLCASSISAFQETQYFGPGTRLLVL.

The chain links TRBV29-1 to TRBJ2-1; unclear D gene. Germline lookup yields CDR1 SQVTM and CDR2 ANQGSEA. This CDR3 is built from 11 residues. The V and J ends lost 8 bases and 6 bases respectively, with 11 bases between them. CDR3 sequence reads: CSTATINEQFF. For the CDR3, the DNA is TGCAGCACTGCAACTATCAATGAGCAGTTCTTC.

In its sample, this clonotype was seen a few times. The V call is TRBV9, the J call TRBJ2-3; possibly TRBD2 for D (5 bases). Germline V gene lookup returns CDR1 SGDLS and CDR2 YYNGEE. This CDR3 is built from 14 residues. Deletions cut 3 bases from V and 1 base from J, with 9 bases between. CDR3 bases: TGTGCCAGCAGCGGGGAGACTCGCACAGATACGCAGTATTTT. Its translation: CASSGETRTDTQYF.

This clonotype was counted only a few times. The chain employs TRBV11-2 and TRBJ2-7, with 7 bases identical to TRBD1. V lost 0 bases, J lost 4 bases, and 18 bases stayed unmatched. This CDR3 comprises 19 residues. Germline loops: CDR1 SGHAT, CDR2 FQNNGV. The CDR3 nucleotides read TGTGCCAGCAGCTTAGATTGGTACATACTTTCACAGGGGAAGTACGAGCAGTACTTC. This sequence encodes CASSLDWYILSQGKYEQYF.

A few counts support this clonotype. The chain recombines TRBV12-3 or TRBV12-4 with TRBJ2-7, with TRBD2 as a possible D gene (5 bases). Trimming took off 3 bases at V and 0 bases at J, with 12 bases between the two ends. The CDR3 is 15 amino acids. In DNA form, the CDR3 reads TGTGCCAGCAGTTTGAAATCGGGGTTCTCCTACGAGCAGTACTTC. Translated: CASSLKSGFSYEQYF.

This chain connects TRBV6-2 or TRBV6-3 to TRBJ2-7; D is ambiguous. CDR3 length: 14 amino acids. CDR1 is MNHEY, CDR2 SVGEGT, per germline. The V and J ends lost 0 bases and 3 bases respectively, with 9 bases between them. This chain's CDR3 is CASSYSRSGYEQYF. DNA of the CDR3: TGTGCCAGCAGTTACTCGAGATCAGGCTACGAGCAGTACTTC.

CDR3 sequence (DNA): TGCAGTACCGTAAGGAGGCAAGAGACCCAGTACTTC. It translates to CSTVRRQETQYF. The V and J genes are TRBV20-1 and TRBJ2-5; tentative D call: TRBD2 (5 bases). V was shortened by 8 bases and J by 2 bases, with 12 bases between the two germline ends. CDR3 length: 12 amino acids. Germline CDR1 and CDR2: DFQATT and SNEGSKA (reference sequence).

CDR3 protein: CASSLAAGNTGELFF. Here the CDR3 DNA reads TGTGCCAGCAGTTTAGCGGCAGGGAACACCGGGGAGCTGTTTTTT. The chain joins TRBV12-3 or TRBV12-4 to TRBJ2-2; no firm D call. The CDR3 covers 15 residues. Trimming pared 0 bases from V and 1 base from J, leaving 6 bases between.